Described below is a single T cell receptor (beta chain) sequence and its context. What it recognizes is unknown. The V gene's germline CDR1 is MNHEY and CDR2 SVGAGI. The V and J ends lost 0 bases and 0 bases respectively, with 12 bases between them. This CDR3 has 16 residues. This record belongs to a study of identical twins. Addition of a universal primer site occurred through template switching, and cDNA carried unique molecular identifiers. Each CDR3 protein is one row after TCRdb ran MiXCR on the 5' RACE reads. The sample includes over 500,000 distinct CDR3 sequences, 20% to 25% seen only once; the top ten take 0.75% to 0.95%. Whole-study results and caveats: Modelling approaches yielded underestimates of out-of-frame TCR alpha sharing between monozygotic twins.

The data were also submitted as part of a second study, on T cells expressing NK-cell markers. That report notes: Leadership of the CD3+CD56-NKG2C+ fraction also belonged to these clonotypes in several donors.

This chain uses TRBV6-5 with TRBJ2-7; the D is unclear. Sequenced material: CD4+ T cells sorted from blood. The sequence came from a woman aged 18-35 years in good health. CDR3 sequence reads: CASSYSSSGSSYEQYF. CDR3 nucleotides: TGTGCCAGCAGTTACTCGAGTTCGGGCAGCTCCTACGAGCAGTACTTC.